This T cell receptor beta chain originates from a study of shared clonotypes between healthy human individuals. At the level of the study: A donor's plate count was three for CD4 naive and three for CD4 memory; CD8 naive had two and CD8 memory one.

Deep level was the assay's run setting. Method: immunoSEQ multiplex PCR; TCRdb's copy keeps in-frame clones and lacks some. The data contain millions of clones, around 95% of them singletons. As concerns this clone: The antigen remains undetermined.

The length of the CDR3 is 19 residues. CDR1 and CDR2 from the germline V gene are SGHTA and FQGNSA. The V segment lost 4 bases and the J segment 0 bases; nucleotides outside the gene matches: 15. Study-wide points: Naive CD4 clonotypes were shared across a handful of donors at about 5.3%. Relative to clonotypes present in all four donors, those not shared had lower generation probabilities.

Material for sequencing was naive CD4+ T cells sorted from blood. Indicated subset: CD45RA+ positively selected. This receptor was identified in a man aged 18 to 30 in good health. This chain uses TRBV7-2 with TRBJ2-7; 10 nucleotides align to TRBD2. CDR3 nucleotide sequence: TGTGCCAGCAGCTCTACGGACAGTGGACTAGCGGAGTTCTCCTACGAGCAGTACTTC. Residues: CASSSTDSGLAEFSYEQYF.